This TCR beta chain was found in a study of T cell repertoires in cytomegalovirus infection. Whole-study context: CMV epitopes, recently identified HLA-C-restricted and well-studied HLA-B-restricted, were used. Study-level results: Carriers of CMV plus the relevant HLA were identified by cumulative public TCR beta family frequency. Dominating the ex vivo response were HLA-C-restricted CMV-specific TCR beta clonotypes.

Germline CDR1 is SGHTA and CDR2 is FQGNSA. The CDR3 extends over 14 amino acids. At least ten counts were recorded for this clonotype. The antigen is undetermined. A junction boundary mismatches the germline segment, possibly from a read error. TCRdb reprocessed the reads via MiXCR and lists one record per CDR3 protein. The table includes roughly 800,000 distinct CDR3 sequences, roughly 28% detected once. This clonotype was sampled from a human donor in good health (CMV status not recorded). Some clones in this sample may be carry-over from other donors' samples. The sequenced sample was cultured CD8+ T cells from PBMCs, obtained from culture after CMV antigen stimulation. V gene TRBV7-2 combines with J gene TRBJ2-5; 10 bases match TRBD2. The CDR3 DNA follows: TGTGCCAGCACCTTACTAGCGGGGCAAGAGACCCAGTACTTC. Translation: CASTLLAGQETQYF. The full variable domain, rest sourced from reference TRBV7-2 and TRBJ2-5, is GAGVSQSPSNKVTEKGKDVELRCDPISGHTALYWYRQSLGQGLEFLIYFQGNSAPDKSGLPSDRFSAERTGGSVSTLTIQRTQQEDSAVYLCASTLLAGQETQYFGPGTRLLVL.